Listed below are T cell receptor beta chains from one sample, sequenced in a study of T cell responses to AZD1222 COVID-19 vaccine. Clones were read by immunoSEQ multiplex PCR, and TCRdb kept only the in-frame ones, dropping some. The sample contains more than 120,000 clones, over 85% of which appear only once. Source: peripheral blood, taken 28 days after the second AZD1222 dose. These receptors originate from an adult who received the AZD1222 COVID-19 vaccine. CDR3s include the opening cysteine and the closing phenylalanine or tryptophan. A D gene is named only where the DNA matches it firmly. Only some rows state a clone size, as once, few, many or a class for expanded clones.

TRBJ1-2,NA,TRBV4-1,NA,CASSQVLREDYGYTF,TGCGCCAGCAGCCAAGTATTAAGGGAAGACTATGGCTACACCTTC
TRBJ1-2,TRBD1,TRBV24-1,NA,CATNPGTGGNYGYTF,TGTGCCACCAACCCCGGGACAGGGGGAAACTATGGCTACACCTTC
TRBJ1-5,NA,TRBV27,NA,CASSLSYILGQPQHF,TGTGCCAGCAGTTTATCGTACATCCTCGGTCAGCCCCAGCATTTT
TRBJ2-5,NA,TRBV7-2,NA,CASSLNLGETQYF,TGTGCCAGCAGCTTAAACCTAGGGGAGACCCAGTACTTC
TRBJ1-1,NA,TRBV4-1,NA,CASSHPRGENTEAFF,TGCGCCAGCAGCCACCCTAGGGGGGAGAACACTGAAGCTTTCTTT
TRBJ2-7,NA,TRBV3-1/TRBV3-2,NA,CASSERPESLYEQYF,TGTGCCAGCAGTGAGAGGCCCGAGAGCCTTTACGAGCAGTACTTC
TRBJ1-2,NA,TRBV7-9,NA,CASSHGPRANGYTF,TGTGCCAGCAGCCATGGCCCCAGGGCCAATGGCTACACCTTC
TRBJ1-5,NA,TRBV19,NA,CASSIVGSSNQPQHF,TGTGCCAGTAGTATAGTAGGCAGTAGCAATCAGCCCCAGCATTTT
TRBJ1-5,NA,TRBV19,NA,CASSSYMGGGGGNQPQHF,TGTGCCAGTAGTTCGTACATGGGAGGGGGTGGCGGCAATCAGCCCCAGCATTTT
TRBJ2-3,NA,TRBV9,NA,CASSVAPSGTDTQYF,TGTGCCAGCAGCGTAGCTCCTAGCGGCACAGATACGCAGTATTTT
TRBJ2-7,NA,TRBV27,NA,CASSGQSYEQYF,TGTGCCAGCAGTGGACAGAGCTACGAGCAGTACTTC
TRBJ2-5,TRBD2,TRBV19,NA,CASSRGLAGGRIVKETQYF,TGTGCCAGTAGTAGGGGACTAGCGGGAGGCAGAATCGTAAAAGAGACCCAGTACTTC
TRBJ1-2,TRBD1,TRBV27,NA,CASSPTGNGYTF,TGTGCCAGCAGCCCGACAGGGAATGGCTACACCTTC
TRBJ2-1,NA,TRBV7-8,NA,CASSAGRDTRNNEQFF,TGTGCCAGCAGCGCGGGCCGGGACACCCGTAACAATGAGCAGTTCTTC
TRBJ2-5,TRBD1,TRBV5-1,NA,CASSSDRGESDQYF,TGCGCCAGCAGCTCGGACAGGGGCGAGAGTGACCAGTACTTC
TRBJ1-1,NA,TRBV7-8,NA,CASSPQVMTTEAFF,TGTGCCAGCAGCCCACAGGTCATGACCACTGAAGCTTTCTTT
TRBJ2-7,TRBD2,TRBV2,NA,CASRLGLAGYEQYF,TGTGCCAGCAGACTGGGACTAGCGGGCTACGAGCAGTACTTC
TRBJ2-6,NA,TRBV7-3,NA,CASSEAGTSGANVLTF,TGTGCCAGCAGCGAAGCAGGGACCTCTGGGGCCAACGTCCTGACTTTC
TRBJ1-1,NA,TRBV3-1/TRBV3-2,NA,CASRLGLTNTEAFF,TGTGCCAGCAGATTGGGGCTGACGAACACTGAAGCTTTCTTT
TRBJ2-1,TRBD2,TRBV7-8,NA,CASSLRPGLAYNEQFF,TGTGCCAGCAGCTTAAGGCCGGGACTAGCATACAATGAGCAGTTCTTC
TRBJ1-1,NA,TRBV9,NA,CANSVDPRGGTEAFF,TGTGCCAACAGCGTAGACCCCAGGGGAGGCACTGAAGCTTTCTTT
TRBJ1-5,NA,TRBV7-7,NA,CASSFGQPQHF,TGTGCTAGCAGCTTTGGTCAGCCCCAGCATTTT
TRBJ2-1,NA,TRBV11-2,NA,CASSSLVSEQFF,TGTGCCAGCAGCTCCCTAGTGAGTGAGCAGTTCTTC
TRBJ2-7,TRBD2,TRBV19,NA,CASSDLAGDEQYF,TGTGCCAGTAGTGATCTAGCGGGGGACGAGCAGTACTTC
TRBJ1-1,NA,TRBV5-1,NA,CASSFDGRGSNTEAFF,TGCGCCAGCAGCTTCGATGGGCGAGGCTCGAACACTGAAGCTTTCTTT
TRBJ2-7,NA,TRBV6-5,NA,CASSYGASGEQYF,TGTGCCAGCAGTTACGGGGCTAGTGGCGAGCAGTACTTC
TRBJ2-1,TRBD2,TRBV9,NA,CASSPSVEAGLEQFF,TGTGCCAGCAGCCCATCCGTCGAGGCGGGACTAGAGCAGTTCTTC
TRBJ2-7,TRBD1,TRBV6-5,NA,CASSYSRQGVSEQYF,TGTGCCAGCAGTTACTCGCGGCAGGGGGTGTCCGAGCAGTACTTC
TRBJ1-4,NA,TRBV28,NA,CASSRDGSGDEKLFF,TGTGCCAGCAGTAGGGACGGGTCGGGAGACGAAAAACTGTTTTTT
TRBJ2-1,TRBD2,TRBV6-5,NA,CASSYSGGRSYNEQFF,TGTGCCAGCAGTTACTCGGGCGGGAGGTCCTACAATGAGCAGTTCTTC
TRBJ1-1,NA,TRBV15,once,CATSRGRALNTEAFF,TGTGCCACCAGCAGAGGACGGGCCTTGAACACTGAAGCTTTCTTT
TRBJ2-5,TRBD2,TRBV7-6,NA,CASSLTIRILAGGGETQYF,TGTGCCAGCAGCTTAACTATTCGGATCCTAGCGGGAGGGGGGGAGACCCAGTACTTC
TRBJ1-1,TRBD1,TRBV5-4,NA,CASSRTGDTEAFF,TGTGCCAGCAGCCGGACAGGGGACACTGAAGCTTTCTTT
TRBJ1-1,NA,TRBV19,NA,CASSITRTEAFF,TGTGCCAGTTCGATCACGCGCACTGAAGCTTTCTTT
TRBJ1-5,TRBD1,TRBV5-8,NA,CASSPGQVNNQPQHF,TGTGCCAGCAGCCCGGGACAGGTTAACAATCAGCCCCAGCATTTT
TRBJ2-7,TRBD2,TRBV6-5,NA,CASSHTSGSSYEQYF,TGTGCCAGCAGCCACACTAGCGGGAGCTCCTACGAGCAGTACTTC
TRBJ2-7,NA,TRBV3-1/TRBV3-2,NA,CASRHDTRGEQYF,TGTGCCAGCAGACACGATACACGGGGCGAGCAGTACTTC
TRBJ2-7,NA,TRBV5-8,NA,CASRSRGGREQYF,TGTGCCAGCAGGTCCAGGGGTGGGAGAGAGCAGTACTTC
TRBJ1-1,NA,TRBV10-3,NA,CAISRTADTEAFF,TGTGCCATCAGTCGGACAGCCGACACTGAAGCTTTCTTT